This paragraph reports one T cell receptor (beta chain). The antigen remains unidentified. This specimen belongs to a study of shared clonotypes between healthy human individuals. Those who donated, Caucasian adults without exception, all lived in Nashville, Tennessee. The investigators split CD4+ cells into a CD45RA+ naive subset and a CD45RA-negative memory subset. This CDR3 has 16 residues. With 2 bases clipped from V and 6 bases from J, the junction kept 13 bases outside the gene matches. Germline values: CDR1 LNHDA, CDR2 SQIVND (reference sequence). Sequencing was performed with immunoSEQ multiplex PCR; in TCRdb, only in-frame clones are kept and a portion is missing. The table records 980,000 or so clones, more than 75% of them present only once. Broader study findings: Sample collection involved blood only; tissue repertoires are likely different. Clonotype sharing levels among donors were expected to vary with sequencing depth.

This clonotype was obtained from a young man in good health. The chain couples TRBV19 to TRBJ2-7; 7 bases align to TRBD2. Sequenced material: memory CD4+ T cells sorted from blood. Subset reported: CD45RA-negative fraction. CDR3 in DNA: TGTGCCAGTAGTATAATCGGTCCAGCGGGGCCAGGCGAGCAGTACTTC. Amino acids: CASSIIGPAGPGEQYF.